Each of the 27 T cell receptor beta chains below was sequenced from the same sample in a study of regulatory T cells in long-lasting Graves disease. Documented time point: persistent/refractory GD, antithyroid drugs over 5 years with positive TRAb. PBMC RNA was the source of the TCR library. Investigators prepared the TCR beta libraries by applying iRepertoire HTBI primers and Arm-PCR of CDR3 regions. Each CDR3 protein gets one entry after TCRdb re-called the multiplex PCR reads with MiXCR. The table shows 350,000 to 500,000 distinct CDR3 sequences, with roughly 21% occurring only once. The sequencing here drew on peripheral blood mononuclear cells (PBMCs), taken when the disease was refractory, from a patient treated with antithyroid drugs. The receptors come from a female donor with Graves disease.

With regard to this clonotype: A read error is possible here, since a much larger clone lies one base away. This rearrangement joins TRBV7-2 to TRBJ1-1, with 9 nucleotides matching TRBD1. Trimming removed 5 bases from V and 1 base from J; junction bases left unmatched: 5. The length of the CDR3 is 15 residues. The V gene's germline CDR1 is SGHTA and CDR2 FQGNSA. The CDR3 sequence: CTSSPGTGTNTEAFF. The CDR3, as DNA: TGTACCAGCAGCCCAGGGACAGGGACGAACACTGAAGCTTTCTTT.

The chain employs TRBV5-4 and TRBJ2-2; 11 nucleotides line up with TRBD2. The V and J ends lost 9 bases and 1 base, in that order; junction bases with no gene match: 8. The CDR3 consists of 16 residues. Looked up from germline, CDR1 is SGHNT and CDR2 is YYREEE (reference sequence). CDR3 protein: CATTSGSIRNTGELFF. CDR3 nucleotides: TGTGCCACAACTAGCGGGAGTATTCGGAACACCGGGGAGCTGTTTTTT.

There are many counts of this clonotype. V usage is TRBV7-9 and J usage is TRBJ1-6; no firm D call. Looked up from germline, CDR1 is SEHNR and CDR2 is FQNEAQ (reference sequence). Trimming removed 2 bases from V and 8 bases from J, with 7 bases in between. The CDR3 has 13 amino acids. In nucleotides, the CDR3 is TGTGCCAGCAGCTTATCCGGGTATTCACCCCTCCACTTT. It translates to CASSLSGYSPLHF.

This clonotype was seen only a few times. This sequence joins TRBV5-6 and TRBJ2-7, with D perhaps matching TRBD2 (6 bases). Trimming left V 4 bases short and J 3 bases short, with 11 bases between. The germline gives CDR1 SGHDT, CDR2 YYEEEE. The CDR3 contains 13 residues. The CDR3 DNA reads TGTGCCAGCAGCGTGGAGGGGCACTACGAGCAGTACTTC. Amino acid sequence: CASSVEGHYEQYF.

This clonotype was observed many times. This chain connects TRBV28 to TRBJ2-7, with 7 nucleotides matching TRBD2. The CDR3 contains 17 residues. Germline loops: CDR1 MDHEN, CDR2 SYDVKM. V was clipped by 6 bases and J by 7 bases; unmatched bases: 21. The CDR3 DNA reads TGTGCCAGCAGCCCCTGGGGCCTAGCGGTATCATCGGGAGAGCAGTACTTC. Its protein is CASSPWGLAVSSGEQYF.

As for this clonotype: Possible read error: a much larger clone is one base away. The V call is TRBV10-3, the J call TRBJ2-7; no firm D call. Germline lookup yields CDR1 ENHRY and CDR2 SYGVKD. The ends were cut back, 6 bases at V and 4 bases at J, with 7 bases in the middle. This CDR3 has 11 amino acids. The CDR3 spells CAISSEYEQYF. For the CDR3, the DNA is TGTGCCATCAGCTCTGAATACGAGCAGTACTTC.

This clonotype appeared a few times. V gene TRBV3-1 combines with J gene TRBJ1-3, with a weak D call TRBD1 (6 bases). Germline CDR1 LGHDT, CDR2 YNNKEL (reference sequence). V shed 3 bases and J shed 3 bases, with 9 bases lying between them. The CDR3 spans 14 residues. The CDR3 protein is CASSQEGGGNTIYF. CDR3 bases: TGTGCCAGCAGCCAGGAGGGGGGTGGAAACACCATATATTTT.

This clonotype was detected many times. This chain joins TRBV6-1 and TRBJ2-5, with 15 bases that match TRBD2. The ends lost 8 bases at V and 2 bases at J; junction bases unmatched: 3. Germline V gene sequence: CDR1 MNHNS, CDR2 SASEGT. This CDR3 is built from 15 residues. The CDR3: CASGTSGRRQETQYF. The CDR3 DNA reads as TGTGCCAGCGGGACTAGCGGGAGGCGGCAAGAGACCCAGTACTTC.

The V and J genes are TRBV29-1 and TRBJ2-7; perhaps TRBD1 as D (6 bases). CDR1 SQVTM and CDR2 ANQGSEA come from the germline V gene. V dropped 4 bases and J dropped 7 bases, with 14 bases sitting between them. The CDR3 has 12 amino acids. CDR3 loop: CSVVVGAEEQYF. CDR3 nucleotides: TGCAGCGTTGTCGTGGGGGCGGAAGAGCAGTACTTC.

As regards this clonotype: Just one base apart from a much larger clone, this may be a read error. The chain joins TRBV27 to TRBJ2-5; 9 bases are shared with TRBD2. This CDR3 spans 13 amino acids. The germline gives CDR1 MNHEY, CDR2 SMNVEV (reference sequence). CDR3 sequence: CASSLAGPETRYF. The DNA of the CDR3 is TGTGCCAGCAGTCTAGCGGGACCAGAGACCCGGTACTTC.

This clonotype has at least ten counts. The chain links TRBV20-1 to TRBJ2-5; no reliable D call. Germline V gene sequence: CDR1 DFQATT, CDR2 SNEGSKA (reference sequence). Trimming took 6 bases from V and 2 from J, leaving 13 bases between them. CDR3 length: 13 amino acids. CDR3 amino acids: CSARLVGQETQYF. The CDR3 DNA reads TGCAGTGCCAGACTGGTGGGACAAGAGACCCAGTACTTC.

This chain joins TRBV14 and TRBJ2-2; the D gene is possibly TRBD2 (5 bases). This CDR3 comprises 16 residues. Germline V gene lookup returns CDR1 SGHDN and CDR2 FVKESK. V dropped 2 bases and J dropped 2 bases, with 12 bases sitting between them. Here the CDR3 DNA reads TGTGCCAGCAGCCAATTAACTAGACTAAACACCGGGGAGCTGTTTTTT. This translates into CASSQLTRLNTGELFF.

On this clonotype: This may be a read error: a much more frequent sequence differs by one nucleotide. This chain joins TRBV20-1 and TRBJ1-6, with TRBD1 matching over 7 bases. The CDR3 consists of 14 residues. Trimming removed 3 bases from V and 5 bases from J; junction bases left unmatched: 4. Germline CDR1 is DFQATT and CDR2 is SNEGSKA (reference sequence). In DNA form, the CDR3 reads TGCAGTGCTAGGCCGGGACAGAATAATTCACCCCTCCACTTT. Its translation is CSARPGQNNSPLHF.

This chain's CDR3 is CASSVVGTPQETQYF. The CDR3 DNA sequence: TGTGCCAGCAGCGTAGTAGGGACACCTCAAGAGACCCAGTACTTC. V gene TRBV9 combines with J gene TRBJ2-5; D possibly corresponds to TRBD1 (6 bases). The CDR3 totals 15 residues. Looked up from germline, CDR1 is SGDLS and CDR2 is YYNGEE. V shed 0 bases and J shed 2 bases, with 11 bases lying between them. Looking up the rest from reference TRBV9 and TRBJ2-5 gives the full variable domain: DSGVTQTPKHLITATGQRVTLRCSPRSGDLSVYWYQQSLDQGLQFLIQYYNGEERAKGNILERFSAQQFPDLHSELNLSSLELGDSALYFCASSVVGTPQETQYFGPGTRLLVL.

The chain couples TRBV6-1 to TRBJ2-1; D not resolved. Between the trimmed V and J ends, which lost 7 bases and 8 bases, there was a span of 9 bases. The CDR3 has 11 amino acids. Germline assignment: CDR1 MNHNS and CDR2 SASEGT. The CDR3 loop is CASTQKYEQFF. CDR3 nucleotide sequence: TGTGCCAGCACCCAGAAATATGAGCAGTTCTTC.

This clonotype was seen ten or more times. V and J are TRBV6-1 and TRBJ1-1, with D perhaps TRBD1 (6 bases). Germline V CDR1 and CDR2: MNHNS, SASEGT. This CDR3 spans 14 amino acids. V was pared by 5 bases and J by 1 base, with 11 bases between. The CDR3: CASSLTGPNTEAFF. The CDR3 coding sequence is TGTGCCAGCAGTCTGACAGGACCGAACACTGAAGCTTTCTTT.

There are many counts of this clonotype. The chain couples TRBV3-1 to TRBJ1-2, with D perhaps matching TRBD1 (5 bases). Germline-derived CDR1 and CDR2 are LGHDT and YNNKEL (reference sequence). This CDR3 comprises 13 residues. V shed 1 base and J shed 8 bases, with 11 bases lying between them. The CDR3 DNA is TGTGCCAGCAGCCAAGGGAGAGGGGTCGGCTACACCTTC. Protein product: CASSQGRGVGYTF. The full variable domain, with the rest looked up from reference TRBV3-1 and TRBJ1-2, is DTAVSQTPKYLVTQMGNDKSIKCEQNLGHDTMYWYKQDSKKFLKIMFSYNNKELIINETVPNRFSPKSPDKAHLNLHINSLELGDSAVYFCASSQGRGVGYTFGSGTRLTVV.

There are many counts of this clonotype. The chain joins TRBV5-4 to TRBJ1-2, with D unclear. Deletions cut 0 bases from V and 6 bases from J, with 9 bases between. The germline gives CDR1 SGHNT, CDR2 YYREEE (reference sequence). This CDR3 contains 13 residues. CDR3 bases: TGTGCCAGCAGCTTGGAGCAGGTCGATGGCTACACCTTC. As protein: CASSLEQVDGYTF.

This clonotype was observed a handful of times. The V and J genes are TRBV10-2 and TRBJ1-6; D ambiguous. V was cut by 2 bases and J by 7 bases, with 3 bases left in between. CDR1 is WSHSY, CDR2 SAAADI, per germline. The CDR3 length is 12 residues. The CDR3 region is CASSEANSPLHF. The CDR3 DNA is TGCGCCAGCAGTGAGGCCAATTCACCCCTCCACTTT.

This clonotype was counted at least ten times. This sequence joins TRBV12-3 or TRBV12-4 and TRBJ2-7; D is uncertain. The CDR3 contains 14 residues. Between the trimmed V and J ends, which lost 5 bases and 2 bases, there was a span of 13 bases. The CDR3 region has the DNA TGTGCCAGCAGTGCCGTATTTGGTACCTACGAGCAGTACTTC. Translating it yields CASSAVFGTYEQYF.

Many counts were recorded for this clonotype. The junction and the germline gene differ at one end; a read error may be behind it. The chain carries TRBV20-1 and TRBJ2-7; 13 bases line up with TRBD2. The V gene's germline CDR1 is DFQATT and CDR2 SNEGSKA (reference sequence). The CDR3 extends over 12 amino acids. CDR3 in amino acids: CSAGTSGNPLHF. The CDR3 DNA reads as TGCAGTGCAGGGACTAGCGGGAACCCTTTACACTTC.

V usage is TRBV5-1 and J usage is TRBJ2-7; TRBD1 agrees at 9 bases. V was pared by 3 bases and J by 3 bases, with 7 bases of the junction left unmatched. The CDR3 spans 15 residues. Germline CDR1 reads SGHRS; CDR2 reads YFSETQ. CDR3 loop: CASSSGQGTIYEQYF. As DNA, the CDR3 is TGCGCCAGCAGCTCTGGACAGGGGACGATCTACGAGCAGTACTTC.

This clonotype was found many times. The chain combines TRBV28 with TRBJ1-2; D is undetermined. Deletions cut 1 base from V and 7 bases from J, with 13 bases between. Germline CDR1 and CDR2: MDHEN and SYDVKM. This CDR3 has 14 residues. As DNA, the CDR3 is TGTGCCAGCAGTTTATATCCGGGCCGGTCTGGCTACACCTTC. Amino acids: CASSLYPGRSGYTF.

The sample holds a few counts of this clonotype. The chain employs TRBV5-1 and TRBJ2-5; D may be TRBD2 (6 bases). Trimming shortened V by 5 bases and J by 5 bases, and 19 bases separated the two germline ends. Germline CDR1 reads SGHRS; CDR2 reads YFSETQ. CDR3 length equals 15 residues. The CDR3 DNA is TGCGCCAGCAGTCGCGGATCACTGGAGGGGGAGACCCAGTACTTC. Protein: CASSRGSLEGETQYF.

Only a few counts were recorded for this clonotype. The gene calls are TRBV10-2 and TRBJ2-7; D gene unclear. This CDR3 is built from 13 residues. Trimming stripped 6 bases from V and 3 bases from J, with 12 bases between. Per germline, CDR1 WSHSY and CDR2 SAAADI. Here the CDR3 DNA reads TGCGCCAGCAGGGATGGGGAACACTACGAGCAGTACTTC. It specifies CASRDGEHYEQYF.

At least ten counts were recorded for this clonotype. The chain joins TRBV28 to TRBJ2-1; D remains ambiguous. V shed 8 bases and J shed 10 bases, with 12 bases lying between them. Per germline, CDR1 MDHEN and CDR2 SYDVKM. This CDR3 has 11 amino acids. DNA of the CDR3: TGTGCCAGCTGTTCCCGGCTGGAGCAGTTCTTC. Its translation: CASCSRLEQFF.

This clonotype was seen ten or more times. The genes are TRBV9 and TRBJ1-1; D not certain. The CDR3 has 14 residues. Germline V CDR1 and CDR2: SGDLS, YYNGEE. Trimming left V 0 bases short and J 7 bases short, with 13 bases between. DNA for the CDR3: TGTGCCAGCAGCGTAGGGGTATCCCCAGTTGAAGCTTTCTTT. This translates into CASSVGVSPVEAFF.